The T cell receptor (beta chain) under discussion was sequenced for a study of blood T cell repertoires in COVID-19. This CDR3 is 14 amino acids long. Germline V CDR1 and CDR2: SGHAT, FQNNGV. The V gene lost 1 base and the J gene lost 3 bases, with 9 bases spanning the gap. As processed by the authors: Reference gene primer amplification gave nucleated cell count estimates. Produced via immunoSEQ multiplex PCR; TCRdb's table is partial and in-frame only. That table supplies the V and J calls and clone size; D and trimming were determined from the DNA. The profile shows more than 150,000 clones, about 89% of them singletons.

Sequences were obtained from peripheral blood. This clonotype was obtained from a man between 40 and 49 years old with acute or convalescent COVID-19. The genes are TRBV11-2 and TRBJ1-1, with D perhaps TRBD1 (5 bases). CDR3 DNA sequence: TGTGCCAGCAGCTTAGTAGACAGCGACACTGAAGCTTTCTTT. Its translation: CASSLVDSDTEAFF.